The clone carrying this T cell receptor (beta chain) was seen at least ten times. Germline loops: CDR1 GTSNPN, CDR2 SVGIG (reference sequence). The CDR3 totals 13 residues. V was clipped by 0 bases and J by 0 bases, with 6 bases between them. This entry comes from a study of regulatory T cells in long-lasting Graves disease. Time point in this sample: newly diagnosed GD, antithyroid drugs for less than 3 months. Scientists built the TCR library using RNA that was extracted from PBMCs. Construction of the TCR beta libraries employed iRepertoire HTBI primers in conjunction with Arm-PCR of CDR3 regions. TCRdb fed the multiplex PCR reads into MiXCR, producing one record per CDR3 protein. This table holds 360,000 or so distinct CDR3 sequences, 16% found once. This same sample was also taken into another study, of T cells in Graves' hyperthyroidism and ophthalmopathy. That paper adds: Exclusion of patients followed from uncontrolled infection, other autoimmune disease, pregnancy or lactation.

This specimen was peripheral blood mononuclear cells (PBMCs), taken at new diagnosis, from a patient treated with antithyroid drugs. The chain links TRBV30 to TRBJ2-7; weak D call: TRBD2 (5 bases). The receptor's source is a man aged 35 to 55 with Graves disease. The CDR3, as DNA: TGTGCCTGGAGTGTACGGGACTCCTACGAGCAGTACTTC. Translating it yields CAWSVRDSYEQYF.